One T cell receptor (beta chain) is described in this entry. Its matching antigen is unknown. The data belong to a study of vaccination and CD4 T cells after COVID-19. Study background: Once diagnosed, patients had post-COVID samples drawn a median about 110 days later (range 35 to 161).

An Oncomine TCR Beta short-read assay was used to sequence the DNA from cultured CD4+ T cells. TCRdb ran MiXCR on the PCR reads and lists one entry per CDR3 protein. The sample holds around 8,000 distinct CDR3 sequences, over 45% seen once. Treatment described: 10-day PBMC culture with coronavirus spike peptide pools or control peptides (ViraFEST assay). Gathering of the CD4+ T cells, from the unexposed donor, took place before the COVID-19 pandemic (2011-2018). Via ViraFEST, peptide pools expanded antigen-specific T cells before TCR sequencing. IL-2 at around 10 IU/ml and peptide pools at roughly 10 ug/ml were added to PBMCs cultured at about 2 million per well. The authors isolated CD4+ T cells by negative selection after less than 12 days of culture. This CDR3 has 13 residues. Looked up from germline, CDR1 is DFQATT and CDR2 is SNEGSKA (reference sequence). The trim removed 1 base at V and 11 bases at J, leaving 9 bases unmatched.

The source material was CD4+ T cells from blood, cultured in vitro. The sequence derives from a human donor in good health. The rearrangement uses TRBV20-1 and TRBJ1-1; 8 nucleotides line up with TRBD1. DNA of the CDR3: TGCAGTGCTAGAGCACTCCAGGGGGCTTTTGCTTTCTTT. It encodes CSARALQGAFAFF.